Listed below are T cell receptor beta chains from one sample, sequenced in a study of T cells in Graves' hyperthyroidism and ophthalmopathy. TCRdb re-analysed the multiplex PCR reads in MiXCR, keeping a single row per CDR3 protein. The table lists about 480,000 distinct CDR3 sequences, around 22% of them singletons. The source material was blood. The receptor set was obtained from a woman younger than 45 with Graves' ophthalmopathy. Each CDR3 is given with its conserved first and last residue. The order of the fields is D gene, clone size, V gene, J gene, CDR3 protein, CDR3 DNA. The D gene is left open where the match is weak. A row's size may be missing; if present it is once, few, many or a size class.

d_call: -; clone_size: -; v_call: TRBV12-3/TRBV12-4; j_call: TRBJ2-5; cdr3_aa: CASSLGSGVGETQYF; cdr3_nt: TGTGCCAGCAGTTTAGGGTCCGGGGTTGGAGAGACCCAGTACTTC
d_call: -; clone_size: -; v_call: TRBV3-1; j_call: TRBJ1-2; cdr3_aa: CASSQPGYGYTF; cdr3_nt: TGTGCCAGCAGCCAACCCGGTTATGGCTACACCTTC
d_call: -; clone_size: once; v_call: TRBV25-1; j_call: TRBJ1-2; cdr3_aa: CASSEYRGDGYTF; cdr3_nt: TGTGCCAGCAGTGAATATCGAGGGGATGGCTACACCTTC
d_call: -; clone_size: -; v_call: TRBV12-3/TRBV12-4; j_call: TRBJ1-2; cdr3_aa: CASSGTWNYGYTF; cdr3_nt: TGTGCCAGCAGCGGGACATGGAACTATGGCTACACCTTC
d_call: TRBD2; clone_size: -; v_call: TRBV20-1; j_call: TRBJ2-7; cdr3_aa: CSAPGLAVNTSSYEQYF; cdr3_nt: TGCAGTGCTCCGGGACTAGCGGTAAATACCAGCTCCTACGAGCAGTACTTC
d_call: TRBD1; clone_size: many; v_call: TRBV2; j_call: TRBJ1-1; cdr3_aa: CASSEVKDRMNTEAFF; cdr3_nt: TGTGCCAGCAGTGAAGTGAAGGACAGGATGAACACTGAAGCTTTCTTT
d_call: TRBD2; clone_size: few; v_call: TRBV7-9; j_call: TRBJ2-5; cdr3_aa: CASSFPTSGPQETQYF; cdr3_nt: TGTGCCAGCAGCTTTCCGACTAGCGGCCCCCAAGAGACCCAGTACTTC
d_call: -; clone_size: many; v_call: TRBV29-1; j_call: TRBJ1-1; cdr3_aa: CSVAIPWDGMNTEAFF; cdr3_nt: TGCAGCGTTGCCATCCCTTGGGACGGGATGAACACTGAAGCTTTCTTT
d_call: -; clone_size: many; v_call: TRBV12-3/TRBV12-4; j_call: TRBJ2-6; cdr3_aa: CASSLSSGANVLTF; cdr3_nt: TGTGCCAGCAGTTTGAGCTCTGGGGCCAACGTCCTGACTTTC
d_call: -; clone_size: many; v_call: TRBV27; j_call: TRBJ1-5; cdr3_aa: CASRDGQYQPQHF; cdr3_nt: TGTGCCAGCAGAGACGGACAGTATCAGCCCCAGCATTTT
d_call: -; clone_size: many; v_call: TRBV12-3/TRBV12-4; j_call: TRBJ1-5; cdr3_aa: CASSLGGQNNQPQHF; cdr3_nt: TGTGCCAGCAGTTTAGGAGGGCAGAATAATCAGCCCCAGCATTTT
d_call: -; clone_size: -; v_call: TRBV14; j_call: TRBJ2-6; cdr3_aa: CARPNLGEVVTGANVLTF; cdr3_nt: TGTGCCCGTCCCAACTTGGGGGAAGTGGTGACTGGGGCCAACGTCCTGACTTTC
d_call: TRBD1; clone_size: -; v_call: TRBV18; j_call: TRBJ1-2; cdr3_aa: CASSPGQGGANYGYTF; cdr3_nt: TGTGCCAGCTCACCGGGACAGGGGGGGGCCAACTATGGCTACACCTTC
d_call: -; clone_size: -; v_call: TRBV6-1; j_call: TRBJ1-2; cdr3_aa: CASRKDTGYYGYTF; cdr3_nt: TGTGCCAGCAGAAAGGACACGGGTTACTATGGTTACACCTTC
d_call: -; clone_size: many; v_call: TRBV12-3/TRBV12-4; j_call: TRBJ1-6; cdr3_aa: CASRPRNNSPLHF; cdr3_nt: TGTGCCAGCAGGCCCAGGAACAATTCACCCCTCCACTTT
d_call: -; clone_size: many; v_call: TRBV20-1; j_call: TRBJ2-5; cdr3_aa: CSARDGGQETQYF; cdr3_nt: TGCAGTGCTAGAGATGGGGGCCAAGAGACCCAGTACTTC
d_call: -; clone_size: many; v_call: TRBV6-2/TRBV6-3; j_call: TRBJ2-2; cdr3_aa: CASRPGRNTGELFF; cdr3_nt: TGTGCCAGCAGACCGGGACGTAACACCGGGGAGCTGTTTTTT
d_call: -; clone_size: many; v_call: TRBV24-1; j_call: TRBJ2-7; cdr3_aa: CATSDSGTKPYEQYF; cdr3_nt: TGTGCCACCAGTGATTCCGGGACGAAGCCCTACGAGCAGTACTTC
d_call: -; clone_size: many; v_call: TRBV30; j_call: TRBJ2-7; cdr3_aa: CAWSVQYEQYF; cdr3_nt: TGTGCCTGGAGTGTACAGTACGAGCAGTACTTC
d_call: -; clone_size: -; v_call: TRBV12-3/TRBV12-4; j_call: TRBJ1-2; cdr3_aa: CASSPQSSLNYGYTF; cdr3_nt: TGTGCCAGCAGTCCCCAAAGTAGCTTAAACTATGGCTACACCTTC
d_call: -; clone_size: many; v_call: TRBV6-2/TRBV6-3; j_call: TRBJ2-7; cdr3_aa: CASSRVVQRGQYF; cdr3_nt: TGTGCCAGCAGCAGGGTGGTCCAAAGGGGGCAGTACTTC
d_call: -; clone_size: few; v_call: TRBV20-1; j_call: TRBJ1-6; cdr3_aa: CSARPFDRSKPLHF; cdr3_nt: TGCAGTGCTAGACCCTTTGACCGTAGCAAGCCCCTCCACTTT
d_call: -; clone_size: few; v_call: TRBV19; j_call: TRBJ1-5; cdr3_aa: CASSMGRSGVNQPQHF; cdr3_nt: TGTGCCAGTAGTATGGGTCGGTCAGGGGTGAATCAGCCCCAGCATTTT
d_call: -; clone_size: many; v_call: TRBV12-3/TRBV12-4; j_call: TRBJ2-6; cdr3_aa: CATRQGAGANVLTF; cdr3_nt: TGTGCCACCCGGCAGGGTGCTGGGGCCAACGTCCTGACTTTC
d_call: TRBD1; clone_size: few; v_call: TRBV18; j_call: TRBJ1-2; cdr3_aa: CASSPGIQGEGYGYTF; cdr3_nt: TGTGCCAGCTCACCCGGTATCCAGGGGGAAGGGTATGGCTACACCTTC
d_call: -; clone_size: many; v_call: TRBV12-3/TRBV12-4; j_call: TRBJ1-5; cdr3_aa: CASSAGTQPQHF; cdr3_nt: TGTGCCAGCAGCGCAGGGACTCAGCCCCAGCATTTT
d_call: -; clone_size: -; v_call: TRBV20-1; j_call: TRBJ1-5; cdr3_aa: CSARSGTELDGPQHF; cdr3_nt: TGCAGTGCTAGATCCGGGACCGAGCTAGACGGGCCCCAGCATTTT
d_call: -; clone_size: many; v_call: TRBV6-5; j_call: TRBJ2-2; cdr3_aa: CASSYRTANTGELFF; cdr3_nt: TGTGCCAGCAGTTACCGGACAGCGAACACCGGGGAGCTGTTTTTT
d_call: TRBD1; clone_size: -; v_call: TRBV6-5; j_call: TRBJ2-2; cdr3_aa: CASSYGQGPAGELFF; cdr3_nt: TGTGCCAGCAGTTACGGACAGGGGCCGGCCGGGGAGCTGTTTTTT
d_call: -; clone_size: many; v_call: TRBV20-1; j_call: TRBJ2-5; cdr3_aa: CSASTSQETQYF; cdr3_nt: TGCAGTGCTTCGACCAGCCAAGAGACCCAGTACTTC
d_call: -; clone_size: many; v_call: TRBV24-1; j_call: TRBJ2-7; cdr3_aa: CATSVHRGLTYEQYF; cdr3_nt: TGTGCCACCAGTGTTCACCGAGGGCTGACCTACGAGCAGTACTTC
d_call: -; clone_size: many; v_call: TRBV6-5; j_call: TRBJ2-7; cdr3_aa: CASNPESGTYEQYF; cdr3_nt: TGTGCCAGCAACCCTGAGTCGGGGACCTACGAGCAGTACTTC
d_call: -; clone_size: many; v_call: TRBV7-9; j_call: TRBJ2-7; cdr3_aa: CASSSNRAYEQYF; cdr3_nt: TGTGCCAGCAGCTCTAACCGGGCTTACGAGCAGTACTTC
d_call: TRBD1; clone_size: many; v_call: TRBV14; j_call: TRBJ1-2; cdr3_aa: CASSQDPYTGDGYTF; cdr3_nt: TGTGCCAGCAGCCAAGATCCTTACACAGGGGATGGCTACACCTTC
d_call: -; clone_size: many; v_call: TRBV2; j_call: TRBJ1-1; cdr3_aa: CASRGGTANTEAFF; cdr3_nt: TGTGCCAGCAGAGGAGGCACTGCGAACACTGAAGCTTTCTTT
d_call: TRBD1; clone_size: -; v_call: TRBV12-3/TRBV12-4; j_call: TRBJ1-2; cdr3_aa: CASSGQGGLSYGYTF; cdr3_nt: TGTGCCAGCAGTGGGCAGGGGGGTCTGAGCTATGGCTACACCTTC
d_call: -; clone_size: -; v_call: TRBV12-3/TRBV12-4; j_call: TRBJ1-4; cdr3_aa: CASRNNREAEKLFF; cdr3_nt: TGTGCCAGCAGGAACAACAGGGAGGCGGAAAAACTGTTTTTT
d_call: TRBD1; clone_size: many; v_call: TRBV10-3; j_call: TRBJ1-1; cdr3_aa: CAISRGQANTEAFF; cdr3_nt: TGTGCCATCAGCCGAGGACAGGCGAACACTGAAGCTTTCTTT
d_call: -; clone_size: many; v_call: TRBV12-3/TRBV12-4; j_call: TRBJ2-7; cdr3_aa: CASSPDASYEQYF; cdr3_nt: TGTGCCAGCAGTCCGGACGCCTCCTACGAGCAGTACTTC
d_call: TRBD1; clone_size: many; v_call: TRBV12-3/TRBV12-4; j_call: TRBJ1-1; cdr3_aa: CASSLRTGVLATEAFF; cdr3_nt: TGTGCCAGCAGTTTAAGGACAGGGGTATTGGCAACAGAAGCTTTCTTT
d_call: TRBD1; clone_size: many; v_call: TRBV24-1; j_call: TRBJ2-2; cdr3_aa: CATSEDRDTGELFF; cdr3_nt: TGTGCCACCAGTGAGGACAGGGACACCGGGGAGCTGTTTTTT
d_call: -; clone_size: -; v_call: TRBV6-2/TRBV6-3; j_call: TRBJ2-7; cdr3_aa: CASSYSIGAEPYEQYF; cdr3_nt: TGTGCCAGCAGTTACTCGATCGGGGCCGAACCCTACGAGCAGTACTTC
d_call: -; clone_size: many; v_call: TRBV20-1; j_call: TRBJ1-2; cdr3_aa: CSAPDRWGYGYTF; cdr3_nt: TGCAGTGCCCCGGACAGATGGGGCTATGGCTACACCTTC